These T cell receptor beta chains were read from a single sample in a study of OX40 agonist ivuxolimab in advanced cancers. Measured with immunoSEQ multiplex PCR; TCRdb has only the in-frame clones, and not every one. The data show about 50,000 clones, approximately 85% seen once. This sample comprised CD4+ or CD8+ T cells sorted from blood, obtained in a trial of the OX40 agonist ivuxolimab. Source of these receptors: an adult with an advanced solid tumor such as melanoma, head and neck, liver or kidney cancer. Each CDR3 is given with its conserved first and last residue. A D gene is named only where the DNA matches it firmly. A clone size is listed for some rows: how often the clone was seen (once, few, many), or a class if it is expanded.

CDR3: CASSSISGRHSYEQYF
DNA: TGTGCCAGCAGCTCGATTAGCGGGAGACACTCCTACGAGCAGTACTTC
J: TRBJ2-7
D: TRBD2
V: TRBV11-2
length: 16
size: medium-sized

CDR3: CASSPLLASGETQYF
DNA: TGTGCCAGCTCACCATTACTGGCGTCAGGGGAGACCCAGTACTTC
J: TRBJ2-5
D: .
V: TRBV18
length: 15
size: .

CDR3: CASRNELAAGELFF
DNA: TGTGCCAGCAGGAACGAACTAGCGGCCGGGGAGCTGTTTTTT
J: TRBJ2-2
D: TRBD2
V: TRBV28
length: 14
size: .

CDR3: CASSSSITGGAGAFF
DNA: TGCGCCAGCAGCTCGTCGATTACAGGGGGCGCGGGAGCTTTCTTT
J: TRBJ1-1
D: TRBD1
V: TRBV5-1
length: 15
size: .

CDR3: CASSPPRGGGDTQYF
DNA: TGTGCCAGCAGCCCCCCACGGGGGGGCGGAGATACGCAGTATTTT
J: TRBJ2-3
D: TRBD2
V: TRBV28
length: 15
size: .

CDR3: CASSQERSGNTIYF
DNA: TGTGCCAGCAGCCAAGAACGGAGCGGAAACACCATATATTTT
J: TRBJ1-3
D: .
V: TRBV4-2
length: 14
size: .

CDR3: CASSPLGEQYF
DNA: TGTGCCAGCAGCCCTTTGGGCGAGCAGTACTTC
J: TRBJ2-7
D: .
V: TRBV7-9
length: 11
size: .

CDR3: CASSNRDRLPYEQYF
DNA: TGCGCCAGCAGCAACCGGGACAGGCTCCCGTACGAGCAGTACTTC
J: TRBJ2-7
D: TRBD1
V: TRBV5-1
length: 15
size: .

CDR3: CASSPSGSNYGYTF
DNA: TGTGCCAGCTCACCGTCGGGGTCCAACTATGGCTACACCTTC
J: TRBJ1-2
D: .
V: TRBV18
length: 14
size: .

CDR3: CASSFLTSRTEETQYF
DNA: TGTGCCAGCAGCTTCTTAACTTCCCGGACAGAAGAGACCCAGTACTTC
J: TRBJ2-5
D: .
V: TRBV5-4
length: 16
size: .

CDR3: CSTLGTGLYGEAFF
DNA: TGCAGCACATTAGGGACAGGGCTCTACGGTGAAGCTTTCTTT
J: TRBJ1-1
D: TRBD1
V: TRBV29-1
length: 14
size: .